These 22 T cell receptor beta chains share one sample of origin, sequenced in a study of blood T cells in healthy people across ages. It was with a sample-barcoded 5' primer and a J-beta primer mix that a second PCR of roughly 7 to 12 cycles was run. MiXCR was run by TCRdb on the 5' RACE reads, yielding one entry per CDR3 protein. This sample has roughly 700,000 distinct CDR3 sequences; around 48% occur once, and the top ten carry about 32%. The specimen sequenced was blood. All receptors come from a woman aged 55-69 years in good health.

This chain joins TRBV14 and TRBJ2-5; 9 bases align to TRBD2. Trimming cost V 2 bases and J 11 bases; bases outside gene matches: 15. There are 16 residues in the CDR3. Germline CDR1 and CDR2: SGHDN and FVKESK. The CDR3 region is CASSQLAGAKSNEQYF. The CDR3 DNA reads TGTGCCAGCAGCCAATTAGCGGGAGCTAAGAGCAATGAGCAGTACTTC.

The V gene is TRBV7-8, the J gene TRBJ2-4; D may correspond to TRBD1 or TRBD2 (6 bases each). Trimming stripped 0 bases from V and 1 base from J, with 13 bases between. Germline lookup yields CDR1 SGHVS and CDR2 FQNEAQ. The CDR3 runs to 17 residues. In DNA, the CDR3 is TGTGCCAGCAGCTTAGCGCGGTGGGGGGCGGCCAAAAACATTCAGTACTTC. Translated, it gives CASSLARWGAAKNIQYF.

This clonotype was detected only a few times. V usage is TRBV27 and J usage is TRBJ2-7, with TRBD2 matching 7 bases. This CDR3 has 14 amino acids. V lost 5 bases and J lost 4; bases outside the gene matches: 8. Germline V CDR1 and CDR2: MNHEY, SMNVEV (reference sequence). The CDR3 here is CASSVGGSRYEQYF. For the CDR3, the DNA is TGTGCCAGCAGTGTGGGCGGGAGTCGGTACGAGCAGTACTTC.

This clonotype was found once. A junction end diverges from the germline sequence, so it may reflect a read error. This rearrangement joins TRBV15 to TRBJ2-5; the match to TRBD2 covers 9 bases. Germline V gene lookup returns CDR1 LNHNV and CDR2 YYDKDF (reference sequence). The CDR3 is 17 amino acids. The CDR3 nucleotides are TGTGCCACCAGCAGAAAGTCTAGCGGGATTGGGCAAGGGACCCAGTACTTC. Translating it yields CATSRKSSGIGQGTQYF. Combining the CDR3 with reference TRBV15 and TRBJ2-5 gives the whole variable domain DAMVIQNPRYQVTQFGKPVTLSCSQTLNHNVMYWYQQKSSQAPKLLFHYYDKDFNNEADTPDNFQSRRPNTSFCFLDIRSPGLGDTAMYLCATSRKSSGIGQGTQYFGPGTRLLVL.

V gene TRBV29-1 combines with J gene TRBJ1-4; no clear D gene. Trimming pared 2 bases from V and 6 bases from J, leaving 10 bases between. Germline V lookup: CDR1 SQVTM, CDR2 ANQGSEA. The length of the CDR3 is 13 residues. The CDR3: CSVESGFDEKLFF. The CDR3, as DNA: TGCAGCGTTGAATCGGGATTTGATGAAAAACTGTTTTTT.

The rearrangement links TRBV27 to TRBJ1-5, with D hard to call. Looked up from germline, CDR1 is MNHEY and CDR2 is SMNVEV (reference sequence). V shed 2 bases and J shed 4 bases, with 9 bases lying between them. The CDR3 runs 14 residues. The CDR3 is CASSLRRENQPQHF. The DNA of the CDR3 is TGTGCCAGCAGTTTACGGCGGGAAAATCAGCCCCAGCATTTT.

Points on this clonotype: At one boundary the junction diverges from the germline segment, which might be a read error. The chain uses TRBV4-3 and TRBJ2-7; 12 nucleotides agree with TRBD2. Germline V gene sequence: CDR1 LGHNA, CDR2 YSLEER. The CDR3 sequence is 16 residues long. The CDR3 loop is CAGSQILAGGSYEQYF. Written as DNA, the CDR3 is TGCGCCGGCAGCCAAATACTAGCGGGAGGCTCCTACGAGCAGTACTTC.

V is TRBV28 and J is TRBJ2-7; no definite D call. This CDR3 comprises 12 residues. CDR1 and CDR2 from the germline V gene are MDHEN and SYDVKM. Trimming removed 6 bases from V and 9 bases from J, with 15 bases in between. The CDR3 reads CASSPVRRVQYF. CDR3 nucleotides: TGTGCCAGCAGCCCGGTGCGCCGGGTGCAGTACTTC.

In DNA, the CDR3 is TGTGCCAGCAGTTCACAGGGGGCCATCTATGGCTACACCTTC. It specifies CASSSQGAIYGYTF. The chain is built from TRBV2 and TRBJ1-2, with 9 bases aligning to TRBD1. Per the germline V gene, CDR1 is SNHLY and CDR2 is FYNNEI. V trimming: 5 bases; J trimming: 4 bases; junction bases outside the gene matches: 5. This CDR3 spans 14 amino acids.

Details on this clonotype: One junction end disagrees with the germline gene, perhaps due to a read error. This rearrangement joins TRBV28 to TRBJ2-7; D is possibly TRBD1 (6 bases). This CDR3 is built from 12 residues. Germline CDR1 MDHEN, CDR2 SYDVKM. The CDR3 here is CASRLQGREQHF. The CDR3 DNA reads TGTGCCAGCAGGTTACAGGGACGCGAGCAGCACTTC. The full variable domain, its missing parts supplied by reference TRBV28 and TRBJ2-7, is DVKVTQSSRYLVKRTGEKVFLECVQDMDHENMFWYRQDPGLGLRLIYFSYDVKMKEKGDIPEGYSVSREKKERFSLILESASTNQTSMYLCASRLQGREQHFGPGTRLTVT.

The chain links TRBV28 to TRBJ1-6; 7 bases map to TRBD1. There are 14 residues in the CDR3. V trimming: 3 bases; J trimming: 10 bases; junction bases outside the gene matches: 6. Germline CDR1 is MDHEN and CDR2 is SYDVKM. The CDR3 nucleotides read TGTGCCAGCAGTTTGCGACAGGGAAGGTCACCCCTCCACTTT. Translated, it gives CASSLRQGRSPLHF.

This clonotype has only a few counts. The genes are TRBV6-2 or TRBV6-3 and TRBJ2-7; 13 bases are shared with TRBD2. CDR1 MNHEY and CDR2 SVGEGT come from the germline V gene. The CDR3 is made up of 17 amino acids. Trimming at V came to 6 bases and at J to 4 bases, leaving 12 bases not matched to a gene. CDR3 DNA sequence: TGTGCCAGCAGGAAAAGGACTAGCGGGAGTCTAAGATACGAGCAGTACTTC. It yields the protein CASRKRTSGSLRYEQYF.

The sample holds one count of this clonotype. This sequence joins TRBV5-1 and TRBJ2-1; a possible D gene is TRBD2 (5 bases). The CDR3 contains 15 residues. Germline-derived CDR1 and CDR2 are SGHRS and YFSETQ. V was clipped by 4 bases and J by 3 bases, with 14 bases between them. This CDR3 reads CASSPEGGGYNEQFF. CDR3 DNA: TGCGCCAGCAGCCCTGAGGGCGGAGGCTACAATGAGCAGTTCTTC.

Of note for this clonotype: At one of its ends the junction is not consistent with the germline gene, which may arise from a read error. The chain couples TRBV14 to TRBJ2-1, with D maybe TRBD2 (5 bases). CDR3 size: 14 residues. Per the germline V gene, CDR1 is SGHDN and CDR2 is FVKESK. The CDR3 reads CASSQASSHNEQFF. CDR3 nucleotide sequence: TGTGCCAGCAGCCAGGCTAGCTCCCACAATGAGCAGTTCTTC.

In this sample, this clonotype turned up once. V usage is TRBV4-2 and J usage is TRBJ2-3, with 8 bases lining up with TRBD2. The CDR3 runs to 15 residues. The germline CDR1 and CDR2 sequences are LGHNA and YNFKEQ. V trimming: 2 bases; J trimming: 3 bases; junction bases outside the gene matches: 4. The chain's CDR3 is CASSQSGRRTDTQYF. CDR3 sequence (DNA): TGTGCCAGCAGCCAAAGCGGGAGACGGACAGATACGCAGTATTTT.

The V gene is TRBV29-1, the J gene TRBJ2-3; 7 nucleotides match TRBD2. Per germline, CDR1 SQVTM and CDR2 ANQGSEA. The CDR3 has 15 amino acids. Trimming removed 5 bases from V and 2 bases from J; junction bases left unmatched: 10. CDR3 coding DNA: TGCAGCGTTTACACCGGGACTAAAAACACAGATACGCAGTATTTT. This translates into CSVYTGTKNTDTQYF.

There are a few counts of this clonotype. This rearrangement joins TRBV20-1 to TRBJ2-2, with 9 positions matching TRBD2. Germline V gene lookup returns CDR1 DFQATT and CDR2 SNEGSKA (reference sequence). The CDR3 loop spans 14 amino acids. J was trimmed by 6 bases and V by 6 bases; bases with no gene match: 8. CDR3 protein: CSADGAGGPGELFF. CDR3 sequence (DNA): TGCAGTGCCGACGGCGCGGGAGGGCCCGGGGAGCTGTTTTTT.

J is TRBJ2-3 and V is TRBV20-1; 11 bases are a match to TRBD2. The V and J ends lost 3 bases and 3 bases, in that order; junction bases with no gene match: 5. The germline CDR1 and CDR2 sequences are DFQATT and SNEGSKA (reference sequence). This CDR3 region has 15 residues. CDR3 sequence reads: CSASLPSGRTDTQYF. The CDR3 nucleotides read TGCAGTGCTAGTCTCCCTAGCGGGAGGACAGATACGCAGTATTTT.

The chain employs TRBV5-1 and TRBJ2-7; D is undetermined. Trimming removed 0 bases from V and 0 bases from J, with 7 bases in between. The CDR3 has 14 residues. Per germline, CDR1 SGHRS and CDR2 YFSETQ. CDR3 in amino acids: CASSLEASSYEQYF. The CDR3 DNA reads as TGCGCCAGCAGCTTGGAAGCGAGCTCCTACGAGCAGTACTTC.

This clonotype showed up many times. This chain connects TRBV11-2 to TRBJ1-6; D ambiguous. V lost 5 bases to trimming and J lost 3 bases, with 8 bases between them. Per germline, CDR1 SGHAT and CDR2 FQNNGV. The length of the CDR3 is 14 residues. In nucleotides, the CDR3 is TGTGCCAGCAGCCCCGGGCACTATAATTCACCCCTCCACTTT. Translating it yields CASSPGHYNSPLHF.

V gene TRBV7-3 combines with J gene TRBJ2-1; 7 bases match TRBD2. This CDR3 contains 14 residues. Germline CDR1 is SGHTA and CDR2 is FQGTGA. Trimming cost V 5 bases and J 14 bases; bases outside gene matches: 15. This CDR3 is CASSHTLPGRGEFF. The CDR3 nucleotides read TGTGCCAGCAGCCATACACTACCGGGACGGGGGGAGTTCTTC.

This sequence joins TRBV7-3 and TRBJ1-1, with D unresolved. Germline V gene lookup returns CDR1 SGHTA and CDR2 FQGTGA. The germline V and J ends were trimmed by 1 base and 1 base, with 10 bases remaining between them. This CDR3 contains 15 residues. This chain's CDR3 is CASSLNIAGNTEAFF. In DNA, the CDR3 is TGTGCCAGCAGCTTAAATATCGCGGGGAACACTGAAGCTTTCTTT.